A selection of T cell receptor beta chains follows, all from one sample in a study of shared clonotypes between healthy human individuals. Sequenced by immunoSEQ multiplex PCR; TCRdb stores in-frame clones only, minus some. This sample has roughly 2 million clones, with roughly 95% found just once. Sequenced: naive CD8+ T cells sorted from blood. The receptors come from a man between 18 and 35 years old in good health. Each CDR3 is given with its conserved first and last residue. The D gene is left open where the match is weak.

j_gene | v_gene | d_gene | CDR3aa
TRBJ2-1 | TRBV19 | TRBD1 | CARSKPRTGARNEQFF
TRBJ2-3 | TRBV4-1 | . | CASSQGILGDTQYF
TRBJ2-1 | TRBV2 | TRBD2 | CASTPSGGLYNEQFF
TRBJ2-5 | TRBV7-9 | . | CASSFQEAPETQYF
TRBJ2-7 | TRBV6-6 | TRBD1 | CATQDRHSYEQYF
TRBJ1-5 | TRBV27 | . | CASSPQRNQPQHF
TRBJ1-4 | TRBV13 | TRBD1 | CASSLGLTGDEKLFF
TRBJ1-2 | TRBV10-2 | . | CASSDLRVDGYTF
TRBJ2-1 | TRBV4-1 | . | CASSHLSSAYNEQFF
TRBJ1-6 | TRBV28 | . | CASSNSYNSPLHF
TRBJ2-1 | TRBV9 | TRBD2 | CASSVASTSGGFISYNEQFF
TRBJ1-2 | TRBV27 | . | CASSLYPGEDGYTF
TRBJ1-5 | TRBV28 | . | CASDFFGAGRNQPQHF
TRBJ2-7 | TRBV4-3 | . | CASSLMRDYEQYF
TRBJ2-7 | TRBV6-5 | . | CASSYSTGEAALEQYF
TRBJ2-1 | TRBV7-3 | . | CASSLGDLAYNEQFF
TRBJ1-2 | TRBV5-6 | . | CASSGVRDYYGYTF
TRBJ2-7 | TRBV6-1 | . | CATHYRTSYEQYF
TRBJ2-7 | TRBV27 | . | CASSLQGQYEQYF
TRBJ2-2 | TRBV7-6 | . | CASSLLREAGELFF
TRBJ2-1 | TRBV1 | . | CTSSQDLLAVDYNEQFF
TRBJ1-1 | TRBV14 | . | CASSQEGMGVTEAFF
TRBJ1-5 | TRBV10-3 | TRBD1 | CAISEGDSLNQPQHF
TRBJ2-7 | TRBV7-2 | . | CASSSPSDKGLSYEQYF
TRBJ1-1 | TRBV27 | . | CASSLAVELMNTEAFF
TRBJ1-2 | TRBV21-1 | . | CAILFTGGEYGYTF
TRBJ1-1 | TRBV6-5 | . | CASSFGGNTEAFF
TRBJ2-1 | TRBV11-2 | . | CASSFGVDEQFF
TRBJ2-7 | TRBV9 | TRBD2 | CASSVGGLAASYEQYF
TRBJ2-3 | TRBV10-3 | . | CAIRDSGYGTQYF
TRBJ2-2 | TRBV27 | TRBD1 | CASSLEGTGGNTGELFF
TRBJ2-7 | TRBV19 | . | CASSLYQGVHEQYF
TRBJ2-2 | TRBV28 | TRBD1 | CASSLTGQGNTGELFF
TRBJ2-3 | TRBV2 | . | CASNSWGTDTQYF
TRBJ1-5 | TRBV5-4 | . | CASSSEGRAAQPQHF
TRBJ1-5 | TRBV28 | . | CASSSGLNQPQHF
TRBJ1-2 | TRBV5-6 | . | CASSWRVTNYGYTF
TRBJ2-1 | TRBV11-2 | . | CASSLGGLIVDEQFF
TRBJ2-7 | TRBV7-2 | . | CASSLLQNAYEQYF
TRBJ1-5 | TRBV21-1 | . | CASSSDRGLFNQPQHF
TRBJ2-7 | TRBV5-4 | TRBD2 | CASSLTSGSVYEQYF
TRBJ2-3 | TRBV11-2 | TRBD2 | CASSLERVTSGVDTQYF
TRBJ2-7 | TRBV4-3 | . | CASSQDGSGAETSYEQYF
TRBJ2-1 | TRBV5-1 | . | CASSLDGGSYNEQFF
TRBJ1-4 | TRBV7-9 | TRBD1 | CASSFRTGEGEKLFF